This T cell receptor beta chain was obtained from a study of blood T cell repertoires in COVID-19. On the study more broadly: Sample material is recorded as cDNA or gDNA derived from T cells, B-cell-depleted T cells, or PBMCs.

Trimming cost V 1 base and J 4 bases; bases outside gene matches: 5. Germline lookup yields CDR1 GTSNPN and CDR2 SVGIG (reference sequence). CDR3 length: 14 residues. The assay was immunoSEQ multiplex PCR, and TCRdb's table has in-frame clones only and misses some. The sample holds tens of thousands of clones; over 60% are singletons and the top ten take about half. This TCR was recovered from a human donor in a cohort sampled during active COVID-19. Sequencing used peripheral blood. This chain connects TRBV30 to TRBJ2-3; 7 bases are a match to TRBD2. CDR3 nucleotides: TGTGCCTGGAGTGGCGGGAGCCCCGCAGATACGCAGTATTTT. It specifies CAWSGGSPADTQYF.